These 16 T cell receptor beta chains originate from one sample sequenced in a study of T cells in Graves' hyperthyroidism and ophthalmopathy (dated by TCRdb to between 2019 and 2020). The library was obtained by multiplex PCR. The listed sequencing device is Illumina HiSeq 2000. Amplification of TCR beta CDR3 regions was carried out from RNA transcripts. The TCR CDR3 was subjected to a first round of RT-PCR using the HTBI primer set and the Qiagen OneStep RT-PCR kit. The public reads were run again by TCRdb, first through fastp at Q25 and then through MiXCR, and only productive beta chains were kept. Rows merge per CDR3 protein into single entries with the most common DNA and genes. The sample contains about 340,000 distinct CDR3 sequences, roughly a fifth of them found a single time. The ten largest clones add up to over 45% of the sample. The sample comprised blood. These receptors came from a woman between 45 and 60 years old with Graves' hyperthyroidism.

V and J are TRBV2 and TRBJ2-3; D unresolved. Germline CDR1 and CDR2: SNHLY and FYNNEI. V lost 3 bases and J lost 2, with 15 bases in between. The CDR3 is made up of 16 amino acids. In nucleotides, the CDR3 is TGTGCCAGCAGTGAGCGAGCGACCCCTCCCACAGATACGCAGTATTTT. Amino acid sequence: CASSERATPPTDTQYF. Full variable domain (missing parts from reference TRBV2 and TRBJ2-3): EPEVTQTPSHQVTQMGQEVILRCVPISNHLYFYWYRQILGQKVEFLVSFYNNEISEKSEIFDDQFSVERPDGSNFTLKIRSTKLEDSAMYFCASSERATPPTDTQYFGPGTRLTVL.

The chain links TRBV10-1 to TRBJ2-2; D tentatively fits TRBD1 or TRBD2 (5 bases each). V lost 2 bases and J 0 bases, leaving 7 bases between the germline ends. The germline gives CDR1 WNHNN, CDR2 SYGVQD (reference sequence). CDR3 length: 15 amino acids. The CDR3 sequence is CASSEGGANTGELFF. The CDR3 region has the DNA TGCGCCAGCAGTGAGGGGGGAGCGAACACCGGGGAGCTGTTTTTT.

This chain links TRBV7-9 with TRBJ2-7, with 7 positions matching TRBD1. The trim removed 4 bases at V and 4 bases at J, leaving 10 bases unmatched. The germline gives CDR1 SEHNR, CDR2 FQNEAQ (reference sequence). The length of the CDR3 is 15 residues. CDR3 in DNA: TGTGCCAGCAGCTCAACAGGGGCTGGGGTTTACGAGCAGTACTTC. Amino acid sequence: CASSSTGAGVYEQYF.

This clonotype was found many times. The chain joins TRBV30 to TRBJ2-2; D is undetermined. Trimming left V 0 bases short and J 5 bases short, with 13 bases between. The germline gives CDR1 GTSNPN, CDR2 SVGIG (reference sequence). This CDR3 is 15 amino acids long. Here the CDR3 DNA reads TGTGCCTGGAGTGTACCCGGATCAGGAACCGGGGAGCTGTTTTTT. Translating gives CAWSVPGSGTGELFF.

The V call is TRBV11-2, the J call TRBJ2-1, with 8 bases matching TRBD2. Germline V gives CDR1 SGHAT, CDR2 FQNNGV. V gave up 3 bases and J gave up 0 bases; unmatched junction bases: 4. The CDR3 contains 16 residues. The CDR3 reads CASSFRLASSYNEQFF. CDR3 bases: TGTGCCAGCAGCTTCCGACTAGCGTCCTCCTACAATGAGCAGTTCTTC.

The chain employs TRBV28 and TRBJ2-3; 10 nucleotides line up with TRBD2. The CDR3 is 17 amino acids. The germline gives CDR1 MDHEN, CDR2 SYDVKM. Unmatched junction bases numbered 10, after V lost 6 bases and J lost 1 base. The CDR3, as DNA: TGTGCCAGCAGCCTCAAGATCACTAGCGGGGGCACAGATACGCAGTATTTT. Amino acids: CASSLKITSGGTDTQYF. Full variable domain (missing parts from reference TRBV28 and TRBJ2-3): DVKVTQSSRYLVKRTGEKVFLECVQDMDHENMFWYRQDPGLGLRLIYFSYDVKMKEKGDIPEGYSVSREKKERFSLILESASTNQTSMYLCASSLKITSGGTDTQYFGPGTRLTVL.

This clonotype was seen ten or more times. The rearrangement joins TRBV28 to TRBJ2-7; a possible D gene is TRBD1 (6 bases). In germline, CDR1 is MDHEN, CDR2 SYDVKM. The CDR3 is 14 amino acids. The germline V and J ends were trimmed by 5 bases and 3 bases, with 14 bases remaining between them. The CDR3 region has the DNA TGTGCCAGCAGTCTACAGGGATTCAGCTACGAGCAGTACTTC. This encodes CASSLQGFSYEQYF.

This clonotype was recorded many times. This chain connects TRBV14 to TRBJ2-7; maybe TRBD2 (6 bases). The CDR3 sequence is 12 residues long. Trimming shortened V by 3 bases and J by 6 bases, and 9 bases separated the two germline ends. Looked up from germline, CDR1 is SGHDN and CDR2 is FVKESK. CDR3 amino acids: CASSQGGIEQYF. CDR3 in DNA: TGTGCCAGCAGCCAGGGGGGTATCGAGCAGTACTTC.

This clonotype has a count of ten or more. The chain joins TRBV18 to TRBJ2-3; D gene ambiguous. In germline, CDR1 is KGHSH, CDR2 LQKENI. The CDR3 runs to 12 residues. Trimming removed 2 bases from V and 4 bases from J, with 4 bases in between. The CDR3 loop reads CASSPSADTQYF. The CDR3 bases are TGTGCCAGCTCACCAAGCGCAGATACGCAGTATTTT.

This clonotype was recorded a few times. The chain joins TRBV2 to TRBJ2-2, with 9 bases fitting TRBD1. J lost 5 bases, V lost 9 bases, and 10 bases had no gene match. Germline values: CDR1 SNHLY, CDR2 FYNNEI. This CDR3 comprises 15 residues. This chain's CDR3 is CASSKDRGITGELFF. As DNA, the CDR3 is TGTGCCAGTAGTAAGGACAGGGGAATAACCGGGGAGCTGTTTTTT.

This clonotype appeared many times. CDR3 coding DNA: TGTGCCAGCAGCCAGGGACTAGCGGGGGTAGCCAAAAACATTCAGTACTTC. Translation: CASSQGLAGVAKNIQYF. J is TRBJ2-4 and V is TRBV3-1, with 14 bases lining up with TRBD2. V trimming: 3 bases; J trimming: 0 bases; junction bases outside the gene matches: 1. The CDR3 covers 17 residues. Germline CDR1 reads LGHDT; CDR2 reads YNNKEL (reference sequence).

This clonotype was observed a handful of times. The rearrangement joins TRBV6-1 to TRBJ1-1, with D uncertain. Trimming left V 0 bases short and J 0 bases short, with 8 bases between. This CDR3 comprises 15 residues. Germline assignment: CDR1 MNHNS and CDR2 SASEGT. The CDR3 bases are TGTGCCAGCAGTGAAGCGGTAGAGATGAACACTGAAGCTTTCTTT. Translation: CASSEAVEMNTEAFF.

There are many counts of this clonotype. The chain joins TRBV18 to TRBJ1-6; D not resolved. The germline gives CDR1 KGHSH, CDR2 LQKENI. The CDR3 has 15 residues. V was trimmed by 3 bases and J by 4 bases, leaving 10 bases between them. The CDR3 protein is CASSPEGLYNSPLHF. In DNA, the CDR3 is TGTGCCAGCTCACCGGAAGGACTTTATAATTCACCCCTCCACTTT.

This clonotype was detected ten times or more. The CDR3 coding sequence is TGTGCCAGCAGTTTCCGAGGCAGGGTGGATACGCAGTATTTT. Translated: CASSFRGRVDTQYF. V usage is TRBV12-3 or TRBV12-4 and J usage is TRBJ2-3; possibly TRBD1 for D (5 bases). The CDR3 spans 14 residues. The V and J ends lost 3 bases and 6 bases respectively, with 13 bases between them.

The chain couples TRBV28 to TRBJ2-7, with 13 bases identical to TRBD2. CDR3 length: 16 amino acids. Germline assignment: CDR1 MDHEN and CDR2 SYDVKM. The ends lost 4 bases at V and 6 bases at J; junction bases unmatched: 9. CDR3: CASSSGLAGTGLEQYF. Here the CDR3 DNA reads TGTGCCAGCAGTTCGGGACTAGCGGGGACGGGGCTCGAGCAGTACTTC.

This clonotype was seen only a few times. The rearrangement joins TRBV6-1 to TRBJ2-4; D ambiguous. V dropped 6 bases and J dropped 4 bases, with 4 bases sitting between them. Germline V gene data show CDR1 as MNHNS and CDR2 as SASEGT. The CDR3 has 11 amino acids. CDR3 sequence: CASSPKNIQYF. The CDR3 DNA follows: TGTGCCAGCAGCCCTAAAAACATTCAGTACTTC.